A single sample gave rise to the 4 T cell receptor beta chains below, sequenced in a study of response to subunit inactivated influenza vaccine. TCRdb itself ran the RT-PCR reads through MiXCR, one entry per CDR3 protein. Here the sample spans 650,000 to 850,000 distinct CDR3 sequences, more than 11% being singletons. The sequences come from PBMCs from blood, collected about 14 days before vaccination. Receptor source: a man aged 50 to 59 who received an inactivated influenza vaccine.

Many counts were recorded for this clonotype. V gene TRBV7-9 combines with J gene TRBJ2-3, with TRBD1 as a possible D gene (5 bases). The CDR3 sequence is 15 residues long. Trimming removed 2 bases at V and 2 bases at J, with 11 bases between. From germline, CDR1 is SEHNR and CDR2 FQNEAQ (reference sequence). The CDR3 here is CASSLQAGSTDTQYF. Written as DNA, the CDR3 is TGTGCCAGCAGCTTACAGGCAGGGTCCACAGATACGCAGTATTTT.

This rearrangement joins TRBV7-2 to TRBJ1-3; unclear D gene. Trimming cost V 6 bases and J 0 bases, with 9 bases left between them. The CDR3 loop spans 14 amino acids. From germline, CDR1 is SGHTA and CDR2 FQGNSA. Here the CDR3 DNA reads TGTGCCAGCAGAACCACTCCCTCTGGAAACACCATATATTTT. This codes for CASRTTPSGNTIYF.

In its sample, this clonotype was seen a few times. V is TRBV2 and J is TRBJ2-1; no clear D. The V end was cut by 6 bases, the J end by 6 bases, with 6 bases between. Germline CDR1 SNHLY, CDR2 FYNNEI. The CDR3 is 11 residues long. CDR3 DNA sequence: TGTGCCAGCAGACAGTTCAATGAGCAGTTCTTC. Translated: CASRQFNEQFF.

The J gene is TRBJ1-1, the V gene TRBV30; TRBD1 agrees at 8 bases. The V segment lost 0 bases and the J segment 5 bases; nucleotides outside the gene matches: 8. The CDR3 consists of 15 residues. Germline loops: CDR1 GTSNPN, CDR2 SVGIG (reference sequence). This chain's CDR3 is CAWSVLGRGQTEAFF. The CDR3 nucleotides read TGTGCCTGGAGTGTATTGGGCAGGGGGCAGACTGAAGCTTTCTTT.